The clone carrying this T cell receptor (beta chain) was seen only once. Antigen unknown. This sample was included in a study of cytomegalovirus exposure and HLA in healthy donors. Broader study findings: A list of more than 150 TCR beta chains associated with cytomegalovirus was given. A later analysis linked a missense DCLRE1C variant to TCR beta V- and J-gene trimming.

PCR used 60 Vbeta primers and 13 Jbeta primers. In the authors' workflow: Later work found approximately 80 million unique TCR beta chains, with some 11 million shared. The protocol was immunoSEQ multiplex PCR, while the TCRdb copy is restricted to in-frame clones and leaves out a portion. V, J and clone size derive from that table, while D and trimming were established from the DNA sequence. This repertoire shows under 150,000 clones, 65% to 85% found once; its top ten account for around 2.4%. The CDR3 spans 17 residues. Looked up from germline, CDR1 is SNHLY and CDR2 is FYNNEI. Trimming at V came to 2 bases and at J to 3 bases, leaving 8 bases not matched to a gene.

The chain couples TRBV2 to TRBJ1-2; 11 nucleotides match TRBD1. The sequence derives from a man aged 45 to 65 in good health and CMV-seronegative. The sequencing input was PBMCs. The chain's CDR3 is CASSEPTRDRGDYGYTF. The DNA of the CDR3 is TGTGCCAGCAGTGAACCGACCCGGGACAGGGGGGACTATGGCTACACCTTC.